The rows below give T cell receptor beta chains drawn from one sample of a study of cytomegalovirus exposure and HLA in healthy donors. The assay was immunoSEQ multiplex PCR, and TCRdb's table has in-frame clones only and misses some. The sample records 110,000 or so clones, 80% to 90% being singletons. Sequenced input: PBMCs. These receptors were obtained from a man younger than 30 in good health and CMV-seropositive. Each CDR3 is given with its conserved first and last residue. The order of the fields is J gene, D gene, clone size, V gene, CDR3 protein, CDR3 DNA. The D gene is left open where the match is weak. Size is stated for part of the rows, as once, few or many counts, or as a class when the clone is expanded.

TRBJ2-2 | TRBD2 | few | TRBV5-1 | CASSLWTSGNGELFF | TGCGCCAGCAGCTTATGGACTAGCGGTAACGGGGAGCTGTTTTTT
TRBJ2-7 | - | once | TRBV18 | CASSPSSGSYEQYF | TGTGCCAGCTCACCTAGTAGCGGATCCTACGAGCAGTACTTC
TRBJ2-7 | - | - | TRBV5-1 | CASRESYNEQYF | TGCGCCAGCAGGGAGTCATACAACGAGCAGTACTTC
TRBJ2-2 | TRBD1 | - | TRBV18 | CASSPNRGRDTGELFF | TGTGCCAGCTCTCCAAACAGGGGGCGAGACACCGGGGAGCTGTTTTTT
TRBJ1-4 | TRBD1 | - | TRBV19 | CASSQTPRTGLGNEKLFF | TGTGCCAGTAGCCAAACCCCCCGGACAGGGTTGGGGAATGAAAAACTGTTTTTT
TRBJ1-2 | TRBD1 | - | TRBV2 | CASSPGQGANGYTF | TGTGCCAGCAGTCCGGGACAGGGGGCGAATGGCTACACCTTC
TRBJ2-4 | - | once | TRBV7-8 | CASSGMGQGLFIQYF | TGTGCCAGCAGCGGGATGGGGCAGGGATTGTTCATTCAGTACTTC
TRBJ1-2 | - | - | TRBV18 | CASSPRDTYGYTF | TGTGCCAGCTCACCAAGGGACACCTATGGCTACACCTTC
TRBJ2-7 | - | - | TRBV28 | CASTPTGRSSYEQYF | TGTGCCAGCACCCCCACAGGGCGGAGCTCCTACGAGCAGTACTTC
TRBJ1-1 | - | few | TRBV5-6 | CASSFTGGLNTEAFF | TGTGCCAGCAGCTTCACGGGGGGCTTGAACACTGAAGCTTTCTTT
TRBJ1-5 | - | - | TRBV13 | CASSSRDTSNQPQHF | TGTGCCAGCAGCTCCCGGGACACCAGCAATCAGCCCCAGCATTTT
TRBJ2-1 | - | - | TRBV7-9 | CASSLGSSEQFF | TGTGCCAGCAGCCTCGGGAGTAGTGAGCAGTTCTTC
TRBJ1-6 | - | few | TRBV14 | CASSPRLRSPLHF | TGTGCCAGCAGCCCCCGACTACGATCACCCCTCCACTTT
TRBJ2-7 | - | - | TRBV7-8 | CASSFTGTLYEQYF | TGTGCCAGCAGCTTTACCGGGACTTTATACGAGCAGTACTTC
TRBJ2-2 | TRBD1 | - | TRBV28 | CASRRTGSTGELFF | TGTGCCAGCAGGAGGACAGGGAGCACCGGGGAGCTGTTTTTT
TRBJ1-3 | TRBD1 | - | TRBV11-2 | CASSWDRGFTSGNTIYF | TGTGCCAGCAGCTGGGACAGGGGCTTTACCTCTGGAAACACCATATATTTT
TRBJ1-5 | - | - | TRBV30 | CAWSPGRGSRSNQPQHF | TGTGCCTGGAGTCCAGGAAGGGGCAGTCGGAGCAATCAGCCCCAGCATTTT
TRBJ1-1 | - | once | TRBV7-9 | CASSLTPWQENTEAFF | TGTGCCAGCAGCTTAACCCCTTGGCAGGAGAACACTGAAGCTTTCTTT
TRBJ2-3 | TRBD2 | - | TRBV19 | CATSGTSGTDTQYF | TGTGCCACCTCCGGGACTAGCGGCACAGATACGCAGTATTTT
TRBJ2-7 | TRBD1 | - | TRBV6-5 | CASSSGDSLSYEQYF | TGTGCCAGCAGTTCCGGGGACAGCCTGTCCTACGAGCAGTACTTC
TRBJ1-1 | - | few | TRBV29-1 | CSVEGQLNTEAFF | TGCAGCGTTGAGGGGCAGCTAAACACTGAAGCTTTCTTT
TRBJ2-1 | TRBD2 | - | TRBV2 | CASSSTSGGFPSSYNEQFF | TGTGCCAGCAGCTCTACTAGCGGGGGGTTCCCAAGCTCCTACAATGAGCAGTTCTTC